This T cell receptor beta chain was captured by sequencing in a study of T cell responses to AZD1222 COVID-19 vaccine. Whole-study context: Pooling covered second doses at about 4 or about 12 weeks. Findings and caveats of the study: Dominant at 160-218 and 743-854, vaccine-associated CD4 TCRs also spanned spike. Receipt of two AZD1222 doses was followed by a rise in Spike-specific TCR breadth and depth. Reportedly, nearly half the spike-specific TCRs target unmutated variant regions.

The germline V gene encodes CDR1 MNHEY and CDR2 SMNVEV (reference sequence). Deletions cut 7 bases from V and 9 bases from J, with 10 bases between. The CDR3 loop spans 12 amino acids. Note on this clone: The antigen is undetermined.

The table came from immunoSEQ multiplex PCR; TCRdb's copy has only in-frame clones and leaves some out. The sample carries more than 95,000 clones, about 88% recorded once. The V and J genes are TRBV27 and TRBJ1-6; the D gene is possibly TRBD1 (5 bases). This TCR derives from an adult in good health. The starting material was peripheral blood, obtained on day 0 of AZD1222 vaccination. This CDR3 reads CASTLGGSPLHF. As DNA, the CDR3 is TGTGCCAGCACCTTGGGGGGTTCACCCCTCCACTTT.